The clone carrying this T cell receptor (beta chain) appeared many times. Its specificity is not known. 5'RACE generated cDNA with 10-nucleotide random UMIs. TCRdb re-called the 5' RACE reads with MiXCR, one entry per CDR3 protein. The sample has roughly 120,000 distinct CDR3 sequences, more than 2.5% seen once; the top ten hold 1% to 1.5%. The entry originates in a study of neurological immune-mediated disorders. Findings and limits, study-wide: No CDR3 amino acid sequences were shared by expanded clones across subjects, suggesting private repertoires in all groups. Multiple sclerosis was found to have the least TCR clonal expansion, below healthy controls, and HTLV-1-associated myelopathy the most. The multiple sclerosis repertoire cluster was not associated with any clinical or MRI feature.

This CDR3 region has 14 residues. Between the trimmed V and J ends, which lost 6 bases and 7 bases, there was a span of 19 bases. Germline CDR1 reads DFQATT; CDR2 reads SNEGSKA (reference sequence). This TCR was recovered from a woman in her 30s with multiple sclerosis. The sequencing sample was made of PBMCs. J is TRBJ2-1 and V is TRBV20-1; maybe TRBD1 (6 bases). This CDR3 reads CSAQGQGRRNEQFF. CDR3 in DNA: TGCAGTGCCCAGGGGCAGGGAAGGAGAAATGAGCAGTTCTTC.